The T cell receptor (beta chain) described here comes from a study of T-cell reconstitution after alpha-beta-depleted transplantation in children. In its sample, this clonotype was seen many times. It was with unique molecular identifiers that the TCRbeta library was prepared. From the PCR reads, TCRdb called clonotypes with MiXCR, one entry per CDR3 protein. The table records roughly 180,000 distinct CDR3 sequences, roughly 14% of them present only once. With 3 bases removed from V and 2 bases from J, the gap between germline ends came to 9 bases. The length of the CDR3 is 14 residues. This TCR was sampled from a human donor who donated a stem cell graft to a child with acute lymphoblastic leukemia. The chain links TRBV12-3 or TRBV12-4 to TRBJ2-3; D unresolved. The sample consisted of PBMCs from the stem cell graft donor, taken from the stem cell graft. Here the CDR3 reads CASSLGSYTDTQYF. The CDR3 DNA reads TGTGCCAGCAGTTTGGGGTCTTACACAGATACGCAGTATTTT.